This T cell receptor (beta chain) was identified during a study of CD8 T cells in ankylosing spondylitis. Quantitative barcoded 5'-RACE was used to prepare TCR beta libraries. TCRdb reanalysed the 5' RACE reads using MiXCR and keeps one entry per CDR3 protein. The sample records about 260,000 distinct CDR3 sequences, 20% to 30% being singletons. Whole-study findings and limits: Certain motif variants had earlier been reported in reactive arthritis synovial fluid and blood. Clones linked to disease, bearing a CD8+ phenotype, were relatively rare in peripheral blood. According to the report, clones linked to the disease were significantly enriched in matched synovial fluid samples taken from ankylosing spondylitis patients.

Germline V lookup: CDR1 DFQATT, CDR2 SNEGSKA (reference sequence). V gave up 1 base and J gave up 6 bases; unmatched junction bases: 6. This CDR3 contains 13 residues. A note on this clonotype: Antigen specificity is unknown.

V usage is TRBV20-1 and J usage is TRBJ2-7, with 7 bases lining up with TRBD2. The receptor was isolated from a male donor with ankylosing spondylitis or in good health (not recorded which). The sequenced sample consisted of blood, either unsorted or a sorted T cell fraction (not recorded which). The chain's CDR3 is CSARASGDTEQYF. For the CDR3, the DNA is TGCAGTGCTAGAGCCAGCGGGGATACCGAGCAGTACTTC.